The 10 T cell receptor beta chains presented below share a single source sample, sequenced in a study of identical twins. Using its own MiXCR run on the 5' RACE reads, TCRdb lists one record per CDR3 protein. The table includes under 800,000 distinct CDR3 sequences, 21% detected once. In addition, the sample was reused for a study of T cells expressing NK-cell markers.

The specimen sequenced was PBMCs. Receptor source: a woman aged 18 to 35 in good health.

This clonotype was found a few times. The chain employs TRBV20-1 and TRBJ2-2, with D possibly being TRBD2 (5 bases). The CDR3 is 14 residues long. Looked up from germline, CDR1 is DFQATT and CDR2 is SNEGSKA (reference sequence). Trimming left V 3 bases short and J 1 base short, with 9 bases between. The CDR3 bases are TGCAGTGCTAGGAGGGCAGGGAACACCGGGGAGCTGTTTTTT. This translates into CSARRAGNTGELFF.

The chain carries TRBV19 and TRBJ2-3; unclear D gene. The V end lost 3 bases, the J end lost 2 bases, and 12 bases lay between the germline ends. This CDR3 comprises 15 residues. Germline CDR1 and CDR2: LNHDA and SQIVND (reference sequence). CDR3 region: CASSIVGGYTDTQYF. In nucleotides, the CDR3 is TGTGCCAGTAGTATTGTCGGCGGATACACAGATACGCAGTATTTT.

The CDR3, as DNA: TGTGCCATCAGTGCCAGAAACTATGGCTACACCTTC. Encoded protein: CAISARNYGYTF. The V and J genes are TRBV10-3 and TRBJ1-2; D uncertain. The V gene's germline CDR1 is ENHRY and CDR2 SYGVKD. V dropped 4 bases and J dropped 2 bases, with 5 bases sitting between them. CDR3 length: 12 amino acids.

J is TRBJ2-5 and V is TRBV10-3; 9 bases agree with TRBD2. V gave up 2 bases and J gave up 1 base; unmatched junction bases: 5. Germline CDR1 is ENHRY and CDR2 is SYGVKD. CDR3 length: 16 amino acids. The CDR3 is CAISERRLAVQETQYF. CDR3 nucleotides: TGTGCCATCAGTGAGAGGCGACTAGCGGTCCAAGAGACCCAGTACTTC.

This clonotype appeared a few times. V usage is TRBV6-1 and J usage is TRBJ2-2; 9 nucleotides agree with TRBD2. After removal of 6 bases from V and 6 bases from J, the junction contained 5 bases not matched to a gene. Germline CDR1 is MNHNS and CDR2 is SASEGT. The CDR3 has 14 residues. CDR3 protein: CASRRSGGPGELFF. DNA for the CDR3: TGTGCCAGCAGACGTAGCGGGGGTCCCGGGGAGCTGTTTTTT.

This clonotype was seen more than once but under ten times. The rearrangement links TRBV15 to TRBJ2-5; D is undetermined. Germline CDR1 is LNHNV and CDR2 is YYDKDF (reference sequence). The CDR3 spans 13 residues. The V end lost 0 bases, the J end lost 7 bases, and 9 bases lay between the germline ends. DNA of the CDR3: TGTGCCACCAGCAGAGAGGAGTTAGCGACCCAGTACTTC. Protein product: CATSREELATQYF.

This chain connects TRBV4-1 to TRBJ2-3, with TRBD2 matching over 9 bases. The junction had 7 bases not matched to a gene; V was cut back by 1 base and J by 5 bases. This CDR3 is built from 16 residues. The germline V gene has CDR1 MGHRA and CDR2 YSYEKL. CDR3 in DNA: TGCGCCAGCAGCCAAGCCAGCGGGGGGCTTGGAGATACGCAGTATTTT. This encodes CASSQASGGLGDTQYF.

The chain links TRBV5-1 to TRBJ2-3; D might be TRBD2 (6 bases). This CDR3 has 14 amino acids. V gave up 4 bases and J gave up 2 bases, with 11 bases separating them. The germline V gene encodes CDR1 SGHRS and CDR2 YFSETQ. The CDR3 sequence is CASSPTRVTDTQYF. The CDR3 coding sequence is TGCGCCAGCAGCCCGACTAGGGTCACAGATACGCAGTATTTT.

The chain recombines TRBV12-3 or TRBV12-4 with TRBJ2-4; D is unclear. The CDR3 sequence is 11 residues long. V lost 2 bases to trimming and J lost 11 bases, with 7 bases between them. CDR3 bases: TGTGCCAGCAGTTTAAAAGGACTTCAGTACTTC. It specifies CASSLKGLQYF.

This clonotype came up once. It may be a read error: a sequence one base away is much more abundant. The V and J genes are TRBV4-2 and TRBJ2-3; the match to TRBD2 covers 9 bases. CDR1 LGHNA and CDR2 YNFKEQ come from the germline V gene. The length of the CDR3 is 16 residues. J lost 7 bases, V lost 0 bases, and 8 bases had no gene match. The CDR3 DNA follows: TGTGCCAGCAGCCAAGACCCGCGGGGGGGGACATATACGCAGTATTTT. This codes for CASSQDPRGGTYTQYF.